A selection of T cell receptor beta chains follows, all from one sample in a study of blood T cell repertoires in COVID-19. Assay used: immunoSEQ multiplex PCR; TCRdb lists only in-frame clones, some missing. Of 380,000 or so clones in the sample, about four fifths were seen once. The sequencing sample was made of peripheral blood. The receptors shown here come from a human donor with acute or convalescent COVID-19. The donor label of this sample is uncertain. Both conserved end residues are part of each CDR3. D genes are given only for firm matches. Not all rows give a size; the values are once, few, many and, for expanded clones, a class.

d_call	clone_size	j_call	v_call	cdr3_aa	cdr3_nt
-	-	TRBJ2-7	TRBV5-1	CASSSIQGYEQYF	TGCGCCAGCAGCTCAATACAGGGTTACGAGCAGTACTTC
-	-	TRBJ1-1	TRBV3-1/TRBV3-2	CASSPRVRYTEAFF	TGTGCCAGCAGCCCCAGGGTGCGGTACACTGAAGCTTTCTTT
-	-	TRBJ1-5	TRBV18	CASSPLPESNQPQHF	TGTGCCAGCTCACCCCTTCCGGAGTCAAATCAGCCCCAGCATTTT
-	-	TRBJ2-3	TRBV3-1/TRBV3-2	CASSLLAGTSTDTQYF	TGTGCCAGCAGTCTATTAGCCGGGACTAGCACAGATACGCAGTATTTT
-	-	TRBJ1-1	TRBV20-1	CSARLQVGAFF	TGCAGTGCTAGACTCCAGGTTGGAGCTTTCTTT
-	-	TRBJ1-6	TRBV12-5	CASGLSGSPLHF	TGTGCTAGTGGTCTCTCGGGTTCACCCCTCCACTTT
-	-	TRBJ2-1	TRBV5-1	CASSLPGSANEQFF	TGCGCCAGCAGCTTGCCCGGTTCCGCCAATGAGCAGTTCTTC
-	-	TRBJ1-1	TRBV2	CASKTGVNTEAFF	TGTGCCAGCAAGACAGGAGTGAACACTGAAGCTTTCTTT
TRBD2	-	TRBJ2-3	TRBV7-6	CASSRLAGGTSTDTQYF	TGTGCCAGCAGTAGACTAGCGGGGGGCACTAGCACAGATACGCAGTATTTT
-	-	TRBJ1-1	TRBV18	CASSPPTTPMGTEAFF	TGTGCCAGCTCACCACCGACGACACCGATGGGCACTGAAGCTTTCTTT
-	-	TRBJ1-2	TRBV5-5	CASSLALREVWGYTF	TGTGCCAGCAGCTTAGCACTCAGGGAAGTGTGGGGCTACACCTTC
-	once	TRBJ2-1	TRBV24-1	CATSEPTVQGYNEQFF	TGTGCCACCAGTGAACCGACAGTCCAGGGCTACAATGAGCAGTTCTTC
-	-	TRBJ2-7	TRBV19	CASSIGLTRGYEQYF	TGTGCCAGTAGTATAGGACTGACTCGGGGATACGAGCAGTACTTC
-	-	TRBJ2-5	TRBV7-2	CAISTERRASRAIETQYF	TGTGCCATCTCAACTGAGAGGCGGGCCTCGAGGGCGATCGAGACCCAGTACTTC
-	-	TRBJ2-3	TRBV5-1	CASSLLADTQYF	TGCGCCAGCAGCTTGCTTGCAGATACGCAGTATTTT
-	-	TRBJ1-3	TRBV28	CASSLITVPSGNTIYF	TGTGCCAGCAGTTTAATAACAGTCCCCTCTGGAAACACCATATATTTT
TRBD2	-	TRBJ2-7	TRBV5-1	CASSPPPLAGGTYEQYF	TGCGCCAGCAGCCCTCCTCCTCTAGCGGGAGGAACCTACGAGCAGTACTTC
-	-	TRBJ1-2	TRBV27	CASSPQGQLGGYTF	TGTGCCAGCAGTCCCCAAGGACAATTGGGTGGCTACACCTTC
-	-	TRBJ2-7	TRBV14	CASSYTGVSYEQYF	TGTGCCAGCAGCTACACGGGAGTCTCCTACGAGCAGTACTTC
-	-	TRBJ1-1	TRBV24-1	CATSDSHEPTAEAFF	TGTGCCACCAGTGATTCGCATGAGCCAACGGCTGAAGCTTTCTTT
-	-	TRBJ1-1	TRBV11-2	CASSLGLWQNTEAFF	TGTGCCAGCAGCTTAGGTTTGTGGCAGAACACTGAAGCTTTCTTT
-	-	TRBJ1-2	TRBV4-1	CASSQEQGYGYTF	TGCGCCAGCAGCCAAGAGCAGGGCTATGGCTACACCTTC
-	once	TRBJ2-1	TRBV30	CAWEGGASSYNEQFF	TGTGCCTGGGAGGGGGGGGCAAGTTCCTACAATGAGCAGTTCTTC
-	-	TRBJ1-2	TRBV28	CASSLTQGIGGYTF	TGTGCCAGCAGTCTAACCCAGGGGATTGGTGGCTACACCTTC
TRBD1	-	TRBJ2-7	TRBV6-6	CASSKTGTGAYEQYF	TGTGCCAGCAGTAAAACCGGGACAGGGGCCTACGAGCAGTACTTC
TRBD2	-	TRBJ2-2	TRBV2	CASRGGSSGRSAGELFF	TGTGCCAGCAGGGGGGGGAGCAGCGGGAGGTCGGCCGGGGAGCTGTTTTTT
-	-	TRBJ1-2	TRBV6-5	CASSYLGGSYGYTF	TGTGCCAGCAGTTACTTAGGGGGTTCATATGGCTACACCTTC
-	-	TRBJ1-1	TRBV2	CASLLVQNTEAFF	TGTGCCAGCCTTTTAGTTCAGAACACTGAAGCTTTCTTT
TRBD1	few	TRBJ1-5	TRBV7-8	CASSLGSPGQGLRHF	TGTGCCAGCAGCTTAGGATCTCCGGGACAGGGTCTTAGGCATTTT